What follows is one T cell receptor (beta chain) and its context. Its antigen is undetermined. PCR amplification relied on 60 Vbeta primers (plus 13 Jbeta primers). Sequenced by immunoSEQ multiplex PCR; TCRdb stores in-frame clones only, minus some. Among 150,000 to 200,000 clones listed, roughly 80% were seen once. These data come from a study of cytomegalovirus exposure and HLA in healthy donors. Study conclusions and caveats: TCR beta V segments were, for the most part, productive about 87% or about 30% of the time in an earlier analysis. While the bulk of TCR sequences proved rare, some public TCRs turned up in many donors. Several of the most significant clusters appeared linked to common viral pathogens, based on a later analysis. On later analysis, the bulk of CMV-associated TCR beta chains appeared to be HLA-restricted.

The ends were cut back, 5 bases at V and 6 bases at J, with 13 bases in the middle. From germline, CDR1 is MNHEY and CDR2 SVGAGI. The CDR3 is 13 amino acids. The sequence was obtained from a boy aged 2 to 10 in good health and CMV-seronegative. The gene calls are TRBV6-5 and TRBJ1-1, with D unclear. Material: PBMCs. CDR3 loop: CASSPEDVSEAFF. The CDR3 nucleotides read TGTGCCAGCAGTCCAGAAGATGTTTCTGAAGCTTTCTTT.